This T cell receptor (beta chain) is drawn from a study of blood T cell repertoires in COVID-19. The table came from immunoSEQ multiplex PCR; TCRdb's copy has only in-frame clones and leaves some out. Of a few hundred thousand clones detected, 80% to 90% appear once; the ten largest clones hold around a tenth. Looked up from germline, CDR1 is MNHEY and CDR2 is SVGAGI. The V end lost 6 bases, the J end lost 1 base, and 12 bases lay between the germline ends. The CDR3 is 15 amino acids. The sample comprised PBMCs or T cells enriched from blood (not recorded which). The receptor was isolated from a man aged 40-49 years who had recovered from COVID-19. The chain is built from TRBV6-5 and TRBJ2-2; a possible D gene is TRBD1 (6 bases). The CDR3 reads CASRYQGRNTGELFF. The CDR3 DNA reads TGTGCCAGCAGATACCAGGGGCGGAACACCGGGGAGCTGTTTTTT.